These T cell receptor beta chains were read from a single sample in a study of T cells in Graves' hyperthyroidism and ophthalmopathy. From the multiplex PCR reads, TCRdb called clonotypes with MiXCR, one entry per CDR3 protein. This table holds hundreds of thousands of distinct CDR3 sequences, just under 20% found once. The specimen was blood. These TCRs come from a man aged 35-49 years with Graves' ophthalmopathy. Each CDR3 is given with its conserved first and last residue. The order of the fields is J gene, D gene, V gene, clone size, CDR3 protein, CDR3 DNA. The D gene is left open where the match is weak. Some rows have no size entry. The others give once, few or many, or a class for an expanded clone.

TRBJ2-7 TRBD1 TRBV5-4 few CASSFRDREGYEQYF TGTGCCAGCAGCTTCCGGGACAGGGAAGGCTACGAGCAGTACTTC
TRBJ1-2 TRBD1 TRBV2 many CASSKRDSAREGYTF TGTGCCAGCAGTAAAAGGGACAGCGCCCGCGAGGGCTACACCTTC
TRBJ2-3 - TRBV7-9 few CASSSPRVQTSTDTQYF TGTGCCAGCAGCTCGCCTAGAGTTCAAACTAGCACAGATACGCAGTATTTT
TRBJ1-6 TRBD1 TRBV18 - CASSPGPDREIHF TGTGCCAGCTCACCGGGTCCGGACAGGGAAATCCACTTT
TRBJ2-7 - TRBV2 many CASSAGTSSYEQYF TGTGCCAGCTCTGCCGGGACCAGCTCCTACGAGCAGTACTTC
TRBJ1-1 - TRBV29-1 few CSATPRQVNTEAFF TGCAGCGCTACGCCCCGGCAGGTTAACACTGAAGCTTTCTTT
TRBJ2-1 - TRBV12-3/TRBV12-4 few CASSLRERSYNEQFF TGTGCCAGCAGTTTAAGGGAACGATCTTACAATGAGCAGTTCTTC
TRBJ2-1 - TRBV30 few CAWSSESSYNEQFF TGTGCCTGGTCGTCAGAAAGCTCCTACAATGAGCAGTTCTTC
TRBJ1-3 - TRBV5-6 - CASSLFREDHSGNTIYF TGTGCCAGCAGCTTGTTTCGGGAAGATCACTCTGGAAACACCATATATTTT
TRBJ2-7 - TRBV9 - CASSVADRGTYEQYF TGTGCCAGCAGCGTAGCAGATCGAGGGACCTACGAGCAGTACTTC
TRBJ2-5 TRBD2 TRBV9 few CASSVAGGTSGEHQETQYF TGTGCCAGCAGCGTCGCGGGCGGGACTAGCGGAGAACACCAAGAGACCCAGTACTTC
TRBJ2-7 - TRBV12-3/TRBV12-4 - CASSLGKAGSYEQYF TGTGCCAGCAGTTTAGGGAAGGCAGGGTCCTACGAGCAGTACTTC
TRBJ1-5 TRBD1 TRBV28 many CASSLRQGGNSNQPQHF TGTGCCAGCAGTTTACGACAGGGGGGGAATAGCAATCAGCCCCAGCATTTT
TRBJ2-1 TRBD2 TRBV7-2 many CASSPWTSIEQFF TGTGCCAGCAGCCCTTGGACTAGCATCGAGCAGTTCTTC
TRBJ2-7 - TRBV30 - CAWSRTNYEQYF TGTGCCTGGAGTCGGACTAACTACGAGCAGTACTTC
TRBJ2-1 - TRBV7-3 - CASSSGEGRGGGQFF TGTGCCAGCAGCTCGGGGGAGGGGAGGGGAGGGGGGCAGTTCTTC
TRBJ2-2 TRBD2 TRBV6-5 - CASSYGASGSHGELFF TGTGCCAGCAGTTACGGGGCTAGCGGGAGTCACGGGGAGCTGTTTTTT
TRBJ2-7 - TRBV15 - CATSSELQGTSSYEQYF TGTGCCACCAGCAGTGAACTACAGGGCACCAGCTCCTACGAGCAGTACTTC
TRBJ1-1 TRBD1 TRBV5-8 many CASSSGGGGSEAFF TGTGCCAGCAGCTCGGGAGGGGGCGGAAGCGAAGCTTTCTTT
TRBJ1-2 - TRBV5-5 few CASSPLGNYGYTF TGTGCCAGCAGCCCCTTGGGCAACTATGGCTACACCTTC
TRBJ2-1 TRBD2 TRBV5-1 many CASSLEAGGYNEQFF TGCGCCAGCAGCTTGGAAGCGGGGGGGTACAATGAGCAGTTCTTC
TRBJ2-1 TRBD1 TRBV7-3 - CASSTRGSSYNEQFF TGTGCCAGCAGCACCAGGGGGAGCTCCTACAATGAGCAGTTCTTC
TRBJ1-1 - TRBV6-6 few CASSYSYRATEAFF TGTGCCAGCAGTTACTCGTACAGGGCCACTGAAGCTTTCTTT
TRBJ1-2 - TRBV19 - CASTTQQGWGYTF TGTGCCAGTACCACACAACAGGGTTGGGGCTACACCTTC
TRBJ1-6 - TRBV30 - CAWSVRGSYNSPLHF TGTGCCTGGAGTGTACGGGGCTCCTATAATTCACCCCTCCACTTT
TRBJ2-3 TRBD2 TRBV6-1 - CASSENVGLAGITDTQYF TGTGCCAGCAGTGAAAACGTCGGACTAGCGGGTATTACAGATACGCAGTATTTT
TRBJ2-1 - TRBV27 many CASSPIMGGPSYNEQFF TGTGCCAGCAGTCCAATTATGGGCGGGCCAAGCTACAATGAGCAGTTCTTC
TRBJ1-1 - TRBV9 - CASSVAVNTEAFF TGTGCCAGCAGCGTAGCAGTGAACACTGAAGCTTTCTTT
TRBJ2-7 - TRBV3-2 few CASSQSNPGTPYEQYF TGTGCCAGCAGCCAGTCTAATCCCGGGACTCCCTACGAGCAGTACTTC
TRBJ2-3 - TRBV9 few CASSGGAGLSTDTQYF TGTGCCAGCAGCGGGGGGGCCGGACTTAGCACAGATACGCAGTATTTT
TRBJ2-1 TRBD2 TRBV30 many CAWSRTSGGADEQFF TGTGCCTGGAGTCGTACTAGCGGGGGGGCCGATGAGCAGTTCTTC
TRBJ2-7 TRBD2 TRBV5-1 many CASSLHLGLAEGSYEQYF TGCGCCAGCAGCCTGCACCTGGGACTAGCGGAGGGTTCCTACGAGCAGTACTTC
TRBJ1-5 - TRBV7-9 few CASSPTLQQPQHF TGTGCCAGCAGCCCTACTTTACAACAGCCCCAGCATTTT
TRBJ2-1 - TRBV11-2 many CASSLLYGGYKDEQFF TGTGCCAGCAGCTTACTTTACGGCGGCTACAAGGATGAGCAGTTCTTC
TRBJ2-3 - TRBV12-3/TRBV12-4 many CASSFGLTYSEDTQYF TGTGCCAGCAGTTTCGGGTTGACTTACTCGGAAGATACGCAGTATTTT
TRBJ1-2 TRBD1 TRBV9 - CASSLGTGGDYGYTF TGTGCCAGCAGCCTCGGGACAGGGGGGGACTATGGCTACACCTTC
TRBJ1-1 - TRBV30 few CAWKSWLQRNTEAFF TGTGCCTGGAAGAGTTGGCTCCAGAGAAACACTGAAGCTTTCTTT
TRBJ2-6 TRBD1 TRBV7-9 - CASSFAGQGLSGANVLTF TGTGCCAGCAGCTTTGCGGGACAGGGATTATCTGGGGCCAACGTCCTGACTTTC
TRBJ2-3 - TRBV9 - CASSSGRAYTDTQYF TGTGCCAGCAGCTCAGGACGGGCATACACAGATACGCAGTATTTT
TRBJ2-7 TRBD2 TRBV30 - CAWKRTSYAYKQYF TGTGCCTGGAAGAGGACTAGCTATGCCTACAAGCAGTACTTC
TRBJ2-7 - TRBV7-9 - CASSSGTGSEQYF TGTGCCAGCAGCTCCGGGACGGGCTCCGAGCAGTACTTC
TRBJ1-2 - TRBV3-1 - CASRQGGGYGYTF TGTGCCAGCAGACAGGGAGGGGGCTATGGCTACACCTTC
TRBJ2-3 TRBD2 TRBV19 few CASSRTSGGPSDVSDTQYF TGTGCCAGTTCTCGGACTAGCGGGGGGCCGAGTGATGTATCAGATACGCAGTATTTT
TRBJ2-2 - TRBV27 once CASRNTNTGELFF TGTGCCAGCAGGAACACGAACACCGGGGAGCTGTTTTTT
TRBJ1-5 - TRBV20-1 - CSAHREMGQPQHF TGCAGTGCGCACAGGGAAATGGGTCAGCCCCAGCATTTT
TRBJ1-3 - TRBV6-5 few CASSYGSSGNTIYF TGTGCCAGCAGTTACGGGAGCTCTGGAAACACCATATATTTT
TRBJ1-5 TRBD1 TRBV7-8 - CASTPGGGGFQPQHF TGTGCCAGCACCCCAGGGGGGGGAGGGTTTCAGCCCCAGCATTTT
TRBJ2-7 - TRBV10-3 many CATRWGGDYEQYF TGTGCCACCCGGTGGGGAGGAGACTACGAGCAGTACTTC
TRBJ1-5 - TRBV28 many CATLTGYSGNQPQHF TGTGCCACCCTGACAGGATATTCGGGCAATCAGCCCCAGCATTTT
TRBJ2-3 TRBD2 TRBV4-1 few CASSQIAGPSTDTQYF TGCGCCAGCAGCCAAATAGCGGGGCCAAGCACAGATACGCAGTATTTT
TRBJ1-2 TRBD1 TRBV12-3/TRBV12-4 once CASSWDRNDGYTF TGTGCCAGCAGTTGGGACAGGAACGACGGCTACACCTTC
TRBJ2-1 - TRBV5-1 - CASSRLGDSSYNEQFF TGCGCCAGCAGCAGGCTCGGGGACTCTTCCTACAATGAGCAGTTCTTC
TRBJ1-1 - TRBV5-6 few CASSSTGFFEAFF TGTGCCAGCAGCTCTACCGGGTTTTTCGAAGCTTTCTTT
TRBJ2-1 TRBD2 TRBV6-2/TRBV6-3 - CASQLAGAYDEQFF TGTGCCAGCCAACTAGCGGGAGCCTACGATGAGCAGTTCTTC